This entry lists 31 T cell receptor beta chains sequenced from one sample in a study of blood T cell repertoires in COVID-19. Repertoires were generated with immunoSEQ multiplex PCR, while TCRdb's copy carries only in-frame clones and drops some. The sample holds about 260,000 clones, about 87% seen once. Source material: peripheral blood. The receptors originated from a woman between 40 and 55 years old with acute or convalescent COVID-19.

The CDR3: CASSSLAGADTQYF. In DNA form, the CDR3 reads TGTGCCAGCAGCTCACTAGCGGGGGCAGATACGCAGTATTTT. The chain recombines TRBV5-4 with TRBJ2-3; 11 bases line up with TRBD2. The V gene's germline CDR1 is SGHNT and CDR2 YYREEE (reference sequence). The V segment lost 3 bases and the J segment 4 bases; nucleotides outside the gene matches: 1. The CDR3 length is 14 residues.

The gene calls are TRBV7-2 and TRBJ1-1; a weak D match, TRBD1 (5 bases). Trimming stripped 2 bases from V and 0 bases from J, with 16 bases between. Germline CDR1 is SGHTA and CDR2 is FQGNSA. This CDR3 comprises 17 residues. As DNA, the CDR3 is TGTGCCAGCAGCTTATTAGGGGCGCTCGCTATGAACACTGAAGCTTTCTTT. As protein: CASSLLGALAMNTEAFF.

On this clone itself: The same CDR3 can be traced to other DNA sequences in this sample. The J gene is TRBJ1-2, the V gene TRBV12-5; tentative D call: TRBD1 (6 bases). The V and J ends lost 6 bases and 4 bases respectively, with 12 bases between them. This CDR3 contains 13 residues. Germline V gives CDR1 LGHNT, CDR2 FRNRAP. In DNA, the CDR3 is TGTGCTAGTGGGACCACAGGGCTCTATGGCTACACCTTC. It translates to CASGTTGLYGYTF.

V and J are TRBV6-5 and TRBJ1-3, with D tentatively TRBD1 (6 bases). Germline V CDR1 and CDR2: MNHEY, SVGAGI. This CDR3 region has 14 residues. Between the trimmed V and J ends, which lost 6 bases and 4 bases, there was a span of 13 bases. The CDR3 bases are TGTGCCAGCAGAACCCGGACAGTGGGAAACACCATATATTTT. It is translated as CASRTRTVGNTIYF.

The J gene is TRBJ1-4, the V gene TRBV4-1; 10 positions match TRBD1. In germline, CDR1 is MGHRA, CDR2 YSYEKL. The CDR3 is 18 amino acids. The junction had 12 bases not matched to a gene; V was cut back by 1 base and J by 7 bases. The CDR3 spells CASSQGTDRDRGGEKLFF. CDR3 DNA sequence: TGCGCCAGCAGCCAAGGCACTGACCGGGACAGGGGTGGTGAAAAACTGTTTTTT.

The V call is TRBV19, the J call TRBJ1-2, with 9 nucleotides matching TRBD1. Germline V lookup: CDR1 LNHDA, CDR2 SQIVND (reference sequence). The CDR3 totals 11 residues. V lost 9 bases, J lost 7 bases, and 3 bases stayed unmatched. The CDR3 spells CASRTGVGYTF. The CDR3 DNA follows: TGTGCCAGCCGGACAGGGGTTGGCTACACCTTC.

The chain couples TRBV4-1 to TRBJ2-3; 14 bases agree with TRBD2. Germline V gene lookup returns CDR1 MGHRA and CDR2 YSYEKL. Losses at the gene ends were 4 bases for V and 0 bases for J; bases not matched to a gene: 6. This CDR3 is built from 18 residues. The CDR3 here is CASSLGLAGGSSTDTQYF. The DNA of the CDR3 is TGCGCCAGCAGCCTCGGACTAGCGGGGGGTTCGAGCACAGATACGCAGTATTTT.

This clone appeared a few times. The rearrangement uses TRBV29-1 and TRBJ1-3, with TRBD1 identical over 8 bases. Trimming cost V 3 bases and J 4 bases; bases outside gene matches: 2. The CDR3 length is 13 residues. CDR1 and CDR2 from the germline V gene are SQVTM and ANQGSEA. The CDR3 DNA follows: TGCAGCGTTGAGACAGGGGTAGGAAACACCATATATTTT. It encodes CSVETGVGNTIYF.

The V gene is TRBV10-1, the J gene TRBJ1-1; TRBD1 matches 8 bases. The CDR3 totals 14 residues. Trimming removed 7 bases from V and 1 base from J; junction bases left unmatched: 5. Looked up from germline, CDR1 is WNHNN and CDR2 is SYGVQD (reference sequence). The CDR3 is CASNPGTGNTEAFF. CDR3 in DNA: TGCGCCAGCAATCCCGGGACAGGGAACACTGAAGCTTTCTTT.

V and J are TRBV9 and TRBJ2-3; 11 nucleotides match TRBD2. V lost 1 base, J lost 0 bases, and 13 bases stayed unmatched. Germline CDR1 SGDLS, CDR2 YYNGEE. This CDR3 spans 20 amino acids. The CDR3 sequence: CASSVTLLAGDPTSTDTQYF. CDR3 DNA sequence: TGTGCCAGCAGCGTAACCCTACTAGCGGGGGACCCAACTAGCACAGATACGCAGTATTTT.

The CDR3 spells CASSPPGRANTEAFF. CDR3 in DNA: TGTGCCAGCTCACCACCGGGCAGGGCGAACACTGAAGCTTTCTTT. The chain carries TRBV18 and TRBJ1-1; D might be TRBD1 (5 bases). Germline values: CDR1 KGHSH, CDR2 LQKENI. V lost 0 bases and J 1 base, leaving 9 bases between the germline ends. CDR3 length equals 15 residues.

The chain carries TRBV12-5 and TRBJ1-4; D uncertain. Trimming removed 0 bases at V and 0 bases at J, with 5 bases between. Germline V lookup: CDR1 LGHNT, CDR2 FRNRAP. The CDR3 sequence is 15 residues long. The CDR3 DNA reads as TGTGCTAGTGGTTTGGTTCACTCAACTAATGAAAAACTGTTTTTT. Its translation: CASGLVHSTNEKLFF.

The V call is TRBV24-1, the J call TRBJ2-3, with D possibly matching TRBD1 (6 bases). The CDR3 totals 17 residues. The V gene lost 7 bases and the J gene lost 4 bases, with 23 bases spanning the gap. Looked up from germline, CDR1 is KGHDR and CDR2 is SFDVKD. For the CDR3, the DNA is TGTGCCACCAGGTTTCCTCCAGGGGTCCGCATCGCAGATACGCAGTATTTT. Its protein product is CATRFPPGVRIADTQYF.

The CDR3 nucleotides read TGTGCCAGCAGTCGGGACAGGGGAGTAATCGTAAATGAGCAGTTCTTC. This sequence encodes CASSRDRGVIVNEQFF. This rearrangement joins TRBV3-1 (or the pseudogene TRBV3-2) to TRBJ2-1; 10 positions agree with TRBD1. V was pared by 6 bases and J by 7 bases, with 12 bases of the junction left unmatched. This CDR3 has 16 amino acids. CDR1 is LGHDT, CDR2 YNNKEL, per germline (reference sequence).

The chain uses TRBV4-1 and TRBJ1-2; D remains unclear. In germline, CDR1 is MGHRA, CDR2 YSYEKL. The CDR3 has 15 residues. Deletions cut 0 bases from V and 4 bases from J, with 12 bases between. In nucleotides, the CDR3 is TGCGCCAGCAGCCAAGACGAGGGCTGGAGCTATGGCTACACCTTC. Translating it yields CASSQDEGWSYGYTF.

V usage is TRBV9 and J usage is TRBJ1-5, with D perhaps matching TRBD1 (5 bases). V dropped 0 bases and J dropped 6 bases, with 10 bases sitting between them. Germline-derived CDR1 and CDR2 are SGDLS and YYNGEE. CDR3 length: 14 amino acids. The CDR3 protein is CASSVGPQGQPQHF. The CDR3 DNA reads TGTGCCAGCAGCGTAGGCCCGCAGGGTCAGCCCCAGCATTTT.

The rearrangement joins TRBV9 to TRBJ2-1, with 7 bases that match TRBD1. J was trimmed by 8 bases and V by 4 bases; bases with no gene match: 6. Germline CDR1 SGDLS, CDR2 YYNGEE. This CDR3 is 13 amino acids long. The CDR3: CASSPRGGHEQFF. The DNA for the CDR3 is TGTGCCAGCAGCCCCCGAGGGGGCCATGAGCAGTTCTTC.

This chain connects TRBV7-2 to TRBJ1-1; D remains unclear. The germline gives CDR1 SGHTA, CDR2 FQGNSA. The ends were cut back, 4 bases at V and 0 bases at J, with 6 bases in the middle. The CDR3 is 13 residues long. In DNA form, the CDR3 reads TGTGCCAGCAGCTCGCAGGTGAACACTGAAGCTTTCTTT. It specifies CASSSQVNTEAFF.

CDR3 sequence: CASSGFRRTGELFF. CDR3 nucleotide sequence: TGTGCCAGCAGCGGATTCCGGAGGACCGGGGAGCTGTTTTTT. This chain connects TRBV27 to TRBJ2-2; TRBD2 might be the D (5 bases). Germline lookup yields CDR1 MNHEY and CDR2 SMNVEV (reference sequence). V shed 6 bases and J shed 5 bases, with 13 bases lying between them. The CDR3 runs to 14 residues.

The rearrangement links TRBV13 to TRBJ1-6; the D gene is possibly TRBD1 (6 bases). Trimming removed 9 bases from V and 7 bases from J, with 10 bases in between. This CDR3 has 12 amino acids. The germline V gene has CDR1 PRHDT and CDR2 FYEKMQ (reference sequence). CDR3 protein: CASQGTNSPLHF. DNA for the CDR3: TGTGCCAGTCAGGGGACCAATTCACCCCTCCACTTT.

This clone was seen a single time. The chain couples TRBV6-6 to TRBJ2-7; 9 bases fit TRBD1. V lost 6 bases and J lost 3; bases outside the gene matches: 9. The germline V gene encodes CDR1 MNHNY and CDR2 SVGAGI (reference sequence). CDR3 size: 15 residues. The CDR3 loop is CASRAGQGSRYEQYV. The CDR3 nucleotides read TGTGCCAGCAGGGCCGGACAGGGGTCCCGCTACGAGCAGTACGTC.

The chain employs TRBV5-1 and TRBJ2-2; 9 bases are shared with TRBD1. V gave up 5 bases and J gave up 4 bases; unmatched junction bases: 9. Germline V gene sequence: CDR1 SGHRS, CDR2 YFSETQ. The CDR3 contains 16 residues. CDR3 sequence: CASSTGGTGLTGELFF. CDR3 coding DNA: TGCGCCAGCAGTACAGGGGGCACAGGGCTCACCGGGGAGCTGTTTTTT.

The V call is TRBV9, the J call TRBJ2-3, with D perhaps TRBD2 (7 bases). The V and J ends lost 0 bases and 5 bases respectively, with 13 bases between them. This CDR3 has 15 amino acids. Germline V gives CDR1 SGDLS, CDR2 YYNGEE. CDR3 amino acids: CASSVAGGNRDTQYF. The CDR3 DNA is TGTGCCAGCAGCGTAGCGGGGGGCAATCGAGATACGCAGTATTTT.

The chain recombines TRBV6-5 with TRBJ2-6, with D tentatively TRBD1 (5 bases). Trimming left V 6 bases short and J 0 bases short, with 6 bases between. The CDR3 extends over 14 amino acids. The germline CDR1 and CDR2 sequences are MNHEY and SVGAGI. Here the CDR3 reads CASSRVSGANVLTF. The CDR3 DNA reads TGTGCCAGCAGCAGGGTCTCTGGGGCCAACGTCCTGACTTTC.

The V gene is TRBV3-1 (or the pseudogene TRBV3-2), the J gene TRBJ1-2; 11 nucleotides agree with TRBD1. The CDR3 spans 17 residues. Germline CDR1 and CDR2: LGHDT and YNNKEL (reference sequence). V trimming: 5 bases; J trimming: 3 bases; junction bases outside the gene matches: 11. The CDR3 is CASSLHSPGQGDYGYTF. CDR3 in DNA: TGTGCCAGCAGCTTGCATTCTCCGGGACAGGGGGACTATGGCTACACCTTC.

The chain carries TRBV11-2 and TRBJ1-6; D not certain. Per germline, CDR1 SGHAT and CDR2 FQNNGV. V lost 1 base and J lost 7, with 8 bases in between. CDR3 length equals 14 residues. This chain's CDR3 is CASSLGSRNSPLHF. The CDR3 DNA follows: TGTGCCAGCAGCTTAGGGTCGAGAAATTCACCCCTCCACTTT.

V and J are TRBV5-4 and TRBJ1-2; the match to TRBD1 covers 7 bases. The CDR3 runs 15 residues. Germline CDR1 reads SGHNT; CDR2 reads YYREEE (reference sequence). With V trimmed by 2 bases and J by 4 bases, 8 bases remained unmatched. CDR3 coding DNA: TGTGCCAGCAGCTTCTACCGGGACAGCCCCTATGGCTACACCTTC. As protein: CASSFYRDSPYGYTF.

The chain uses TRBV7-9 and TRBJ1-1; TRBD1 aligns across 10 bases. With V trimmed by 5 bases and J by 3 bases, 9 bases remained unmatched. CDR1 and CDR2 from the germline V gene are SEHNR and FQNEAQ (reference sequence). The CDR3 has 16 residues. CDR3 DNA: TGTGCCAGCAGCAAAAGACAGGGGGCGCGGGACACTGAAGCTTTCTTT. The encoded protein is CASSKRQGARDTEAFF.

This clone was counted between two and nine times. CDR3 sequence reads: CASSESGGETQYF. The DNA for the CDR3 is TGCGCCAGCAGTGAGTCCGGAGGGGAGACCCAGTACTTC. The chain uses TRBV10-1 and TRBJ2-5; tentatively, D is TRBD2 (6 bases). V was trimmed by 0 bases and J by 5 bases, leaving 7 bases between them. Germline assignment: CDR1 WNHNN and CDR2 SYGVQD (reference sequence). The length of the CDR3 is 13 residues.

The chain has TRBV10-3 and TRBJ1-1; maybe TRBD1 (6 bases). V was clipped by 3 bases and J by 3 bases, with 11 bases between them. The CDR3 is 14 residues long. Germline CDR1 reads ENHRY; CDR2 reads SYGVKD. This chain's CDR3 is CAISDPGVDTEAFF. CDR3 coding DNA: TGTGCCATCAGTGATCCAGGGGTGGACACTGAAGCTTTCTTT.

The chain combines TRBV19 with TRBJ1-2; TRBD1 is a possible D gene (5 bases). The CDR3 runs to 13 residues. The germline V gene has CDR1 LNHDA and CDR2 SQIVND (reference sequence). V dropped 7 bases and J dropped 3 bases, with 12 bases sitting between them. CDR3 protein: CASIPGDHYGYTF. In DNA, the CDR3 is TGTGCCAGTATCCCGGGGGATCACTATGGCTACACCTTC.